This T cell receptor beta chain is from a study of shared clonotypes between healthy human individuals. Concerning this clone itself: Its antigen is currently unknown.

The study ran the assay at deep level. Profiled with immunoSEQ multiplex PCR; TCRdb holds only in-frame clones, not every one. Of roughly 2.2 million clones listed, about nine tenths are singletons. The CDR3 spans 15 residues. The V segment lost 7 bases and the J segment 9 bases; nucleotides outside the gene matches: 9. Germline-derived CDR1 and CDR2 are SGHRS and YFSETQ. The study's findings and limits: Rarefaction curves obtained for sorted subsets showed sequencing incomplete despite large depth.

The TCR was taken from a man younger than 35 in good health. Some clones in this sample may be carry-over from other donors' samples. The specimen was naive CD4+ T cells from PBMCs. Stated subset: CD45RA+ positively selected. V gene TRBV5-1 combines with J gene TRBJ2-1; 14 bases line up with TRBD2. The CDR3 protein is CASEGLAGVNGEQFF. The CDR3 DNA reads as TGCGCCAGCGAGGGACTAGCGGGAGTAAACGGTGAGCAGTTCTTC.